Each of the 20 T cell receptor beta chains below was sequenced from the same sample in a study of shared clonotypes between healthy human individuals. CD45RO-negative CD8 cells positively selected for CCR7 made up the naive population, which excluded terminally differentiated effector memory CD45RA+ cells. Produced via immunoSEQ multiplex PCR; TCRdb's table is partial and in-frame only. The table records about 1,800,000 clones, 85% to 95% of them present only once. The sample taken for sequencing was naive CD8+ T cells sorted from blood. These receptors were taken from a young man in good health.

The chain employs TRBV10-3 and TRBJ1-5; D unresolved. Germline loops: CDR1 ENHRY, CDR2 SYGVKD. V was trimmed by 3 bases and J by 6 bases, leaving 6 bases between them. The CDR3 loop spans 12 amino acids. The CDR3: CAISEWGQPQHF. The CDR3 DNA reads as TGTGCCATCAGTGAATGGGGTCAGCCCCAGCATTTT.

V and J are TRBV5-6 and TRBJ2-3; 7 bases are shared with TRBD2. The ends lost 1 base at V and 5 bases at J; junction bases unmatched: 4. Per germline, CDR1 SGHDT and CDR2 YYEEEE. The CDR3 totals 14 residues. This CDR3 reads CASSLIIAGDTQYF. The CDR3 bases are TGTGCCAGCAGCTTGATAATAGCGGGAGATACGCAGTATTTT.

The chain is built from TRBV29-1 and TRBJ2-1; tentatively, D is TRBD1 or TRBD2 (5 bases each). This CDR3 spans 16 amino acids. CDR1 and CDR2 (germline): SQVTM, ANQGSEA. Trimming took off 0 bases at V and 6 bases at J, with 18 bases between the two ends. In DNA, the CDR3 is TGCAGCGTTGAAGATGAGGGGAGTGCGGTCGCCAATGAGCAGTTCTTC. Protein product: CSVEDEGSAVANEQFF.

The chain joins TRBV6-5 to TRBJ1-2; 7 bases map to TRBD1. Germline V CDR1 and CDR2: MNHEY, SVGAGI. This CDR3 has 15 residues. J lost 2 bases, V lost 5 bases, and 8 bases had no gene match. The CDR3, as DNA: TGTGCCAGCAGTACGAGGACAGGATCGAACTATGGCTACACCTTC. It codes for CASSTRTGSNYGYTF.

CDR3 sequence: CASMGYKWGRYEQYF. The CDR3 DNA reads as TGTGCCAGTATGGGGTATAAATGGGGCCGCTACGAGCAGTACTTC. The chain links TRBV19 to TRBJ2-7; possible D gene TRBD1, 5 bases. This CDR3 region has 15 residues. CDR1 is LNHDA and CDR2 is SQIVND in the germline V gene (reference sequence). V shed 7 bases and J shed 3 bases, with 19 bases lying between them.

V is TRBV27 and J is TRBJ2-1; 9 bases map to TRBD2. In germline, CDR1 is MNHEY, CDR2 SMNVEV (reference sequence). The CDR3 is 15 residues long. With 5 bases clipped from V and 8 bases from J, the junction kept 10 bases outside the gene matches. DNA of the CDR3: TGTGCCAGCAGTCCCCAGCGGGGGGCCCGGTATGAGCAGTTCTTC. Translated: CASSPQRGARYEQFF.

The chain joins TRBV10-3 to TRBJ2-7; no clear D gene. This CDR3 region has 16 residues. V lost 3 bases and J 0 bases, leaving 15 bases between the germline ends. Per the germline V gene, CDR1 is ENHRY and CDR2 is SYGVKD. CDR3 region: CAISEGQLTSSYEQYF. The CDR3 region has the DNA TGTGCCATCAGTGAAGGCCAGCTTACAAGCTCCTACGAGCAGTACTTC.

With regard to this clone: Other DNA sequences in the sample encode the same CDR3. V is TRBV27 and J is TRBJ2-1, with D possibly matching TRBD2 (6 bases). CDR1 is MNHEY, CDR2 SMNVEV, per germline (reference sequence). CDR3 length: 14 residues. V gave up 3 bases and J gave up 2 bases, with 8 bases separating them. CDR3 DNA: TGTGCCAGCAGTTTGGGGGGTGCCTACAATGAGCAGTTCTTC. Translation: CASSLGGAYNEQFF.

The chain is built from TRBV13 and TRBJ2-7, with 9 bases that match TRBD1. Germline V gene lookup returns CDR1 PRHDT and CDR2 FYEKMQ (reference sequence). V was clipped by 6 bases and J by 7 bases; unmatched bases: 13. The CDR3 has 15 amino acids. This chain's CDR3 is CASRVGTGPKVEQYF. DNA of the CDR3: TGTGCCAGCAGGGTCGGGACAGGGCCCAAAGTAGAGCAGTACTTC.

The chain recombines TRBV6-5 with TRBJ2-1, with D perhaps matching TRBD2 (5 bases). The CDR3 is 14 amino acids. Trimming took off 6 bases at V and 6 bases at J, with 15 bases between the two ends. Per the germline V gene, CDR1 is MNHEY and CDR2 is SVGAGI. CDR3: CASSTFRDTNEQFF. The CDR3, as DNA: TGTGCCAGCAGCACCTTTCGGGATACCAATGAGCAGTTCTTC.

V is TRBV7-2 and J is TRBJ2-7; D is perhaps TRBD2 (7 bases). CDR1 and CDR2 (germline): SGHTA, FQGNSA. V dropped 1 base and J dropped 3 bases, with 13 bases sitting between them. The CDR3 is 15 amino acids. CDR3 residues: CASSLEAGANYEQYF. The CDR3 coding sequence is TGTGCCAGCAGCTTAGAGGCGGGGGCAAACTACGAGCAGTACTTC.

This rearrangement joins TRBV4-1 to TRBJ1-4; no reliable D call. The length of the CDR3 is 15 residues. Germline values: CDR1 MGHRA, CDR2 YSYEKL. V shed 4 bases and J shed 0 bases, with 9 bases lying between them. The CDR3 sequence: CASSLLIATNEKLFF. Written as DNA, the CDR3 is TGCGCCAGCAGCCTTCTAATTGCAACTAATGAAAAACTGTTTTTT.

This chain uses TRBV5-1 with TRBJ2-1; the D is unclear. This CDR3 is built from 14 residues. In germline, CDR1 is SGHRS, CDR2 YFSETQ. V lost 0 bases to trimming and J lost 9 bases, with 13 bases between them. The CDR3 DNA sequence: TGCGCCAGCAGCTTGGGGGCCGCGGTAAGTGAGCAGTTCTTC. This codes for CASSLGAAVSEQFF.

V is TRBV5-4 and J is TRBJ2-3; 7 nucleotides line up with TRBD2. This CDR3 is built from 14 residues. The trim removed 2 bases at V and 3 bases at J, leaving 3 bases unmatched. Germline CDR1 SGHNT, CDR2 YYREEE (reference sequence). In DNA form, the CDR3 reads TGTGCCAGCAGCTTAGCGGGATGGACAGATACGCAGTATTTT. Its translation is CASSLAGWTDTQYF.

V and J are TRBV5-6 and TRBJ1-1; the D gene is possibly TRBD1 (5 bases). Germline CDR1 reads SGHDT; CDR2 reads YYEEEE. This CDR3 region has 13 residues. Between the trimmed V and J ends, which lost 2 bases and 8 bases, there was a span of 13 bases. The CDR3 region is CASSFMGDQEAFF. The CDR3 nucleotides are TGTGCCAGCAGCTTCATGGGGGACCAAGAAGCTTTCTTT.

A remark on this clone: Other DNA sequences of this sample code for an identical CDR3. The chain has TRBV6-5 and TRBJ2-3; D is perhaps TRBD1 or TRBD2 (6 bases each). Germline V lookup: CDR1 MNHEY, CDR2 SVGAGI. This CDR3 is 15 amino acids long. V lost 0 bases and J lost 0, with 7 bases in between. In nucleotides, the CDR3 is TGTGCCAGCAGTTACTCCGGGGGCAGCACAGATACGCAGTATTTT. Translated, it gives CASSYSGGSTDTQYF.

This chain uses TRBV7-8 with TRBJ1-2; a possible D gene is TRBD1 (6 bases). CDR1 is SGHVS and CDR2 is FQNEAQ in the germline V gene. Trimming took 8 bases from V and 1 from J, leaving 20 bases between them. This CDR3 is 16 amino acids long. CDR3 sequence (DNA): TGTGCCAGCCTTCCCTCGCGGACAGCCATTAACTATGGCTACACCTTC. It encodes CASLPSRTAINYGYTF. The full variable domain, its missing parts supplied by reference TRBV7-8 and TRBJ1-2, is GAGVSQSPRYKVAKRGQDVALRCDPISGHVSLFWYQQALGQGPEFLTYFQNEAQLDKSGLPSDRFFAERPEGSVSTLKIQRTQQEDSAVYLCASLPSRTAINYGYTFGSGTRLTVV.

The chain is built from TRBV4-1 and TRBJ1-1, with 9 bases identical to TRBD1. The CDR3 totals 17 residues. CDR1 and CDR2 (germline): MGHRA, YSYEKL. Trimming cost V 1 base and J 0 bases; bases outside gene matches: 6. CDR3 protein: CASSQVLGQGMNTEAFF. CDR3 nucleotides: TGCGCCAGCAGCCAAGTCTTGGGACAGGGAATGAACACTGAAGCTTTCTTT.

This sequence joins TRBV7-9 and TRBJ2-1, with 7 bases lining up with TRBD1. Germline CDR1 and CDR2: SEHNR and FQNEAQ (reference sequence). With V trimmed by 5 bases and J by 7 bases, 14 bases remained unmatched. The length of the CDR3 is 16 residues. The DNA for the CDR3 is TGTGCCAGCAGCCTACTCGTAGGGGGCGTATGGAATGAGCAGTTCTTC. Its translation is CASSLLVGGVWNEQFF.

The gene calls are TRBV7-9 and TRBJ2-5; unclear D gene. CDR1 is SEHNR and CDR2 is FQNEAQ in the germline V gene (reference sequence). V was shortened by 5 bases and J by 4 bases, with 11 bases between the two germline ends. The CDR3 loop spans 13 amino acids. CDR3 sequence: CASSRLKPETQYF. CDR3 nucleotides: TGTGCCAGCAGCCGGCTCAAACCAGAGACCCAGTACTTC.